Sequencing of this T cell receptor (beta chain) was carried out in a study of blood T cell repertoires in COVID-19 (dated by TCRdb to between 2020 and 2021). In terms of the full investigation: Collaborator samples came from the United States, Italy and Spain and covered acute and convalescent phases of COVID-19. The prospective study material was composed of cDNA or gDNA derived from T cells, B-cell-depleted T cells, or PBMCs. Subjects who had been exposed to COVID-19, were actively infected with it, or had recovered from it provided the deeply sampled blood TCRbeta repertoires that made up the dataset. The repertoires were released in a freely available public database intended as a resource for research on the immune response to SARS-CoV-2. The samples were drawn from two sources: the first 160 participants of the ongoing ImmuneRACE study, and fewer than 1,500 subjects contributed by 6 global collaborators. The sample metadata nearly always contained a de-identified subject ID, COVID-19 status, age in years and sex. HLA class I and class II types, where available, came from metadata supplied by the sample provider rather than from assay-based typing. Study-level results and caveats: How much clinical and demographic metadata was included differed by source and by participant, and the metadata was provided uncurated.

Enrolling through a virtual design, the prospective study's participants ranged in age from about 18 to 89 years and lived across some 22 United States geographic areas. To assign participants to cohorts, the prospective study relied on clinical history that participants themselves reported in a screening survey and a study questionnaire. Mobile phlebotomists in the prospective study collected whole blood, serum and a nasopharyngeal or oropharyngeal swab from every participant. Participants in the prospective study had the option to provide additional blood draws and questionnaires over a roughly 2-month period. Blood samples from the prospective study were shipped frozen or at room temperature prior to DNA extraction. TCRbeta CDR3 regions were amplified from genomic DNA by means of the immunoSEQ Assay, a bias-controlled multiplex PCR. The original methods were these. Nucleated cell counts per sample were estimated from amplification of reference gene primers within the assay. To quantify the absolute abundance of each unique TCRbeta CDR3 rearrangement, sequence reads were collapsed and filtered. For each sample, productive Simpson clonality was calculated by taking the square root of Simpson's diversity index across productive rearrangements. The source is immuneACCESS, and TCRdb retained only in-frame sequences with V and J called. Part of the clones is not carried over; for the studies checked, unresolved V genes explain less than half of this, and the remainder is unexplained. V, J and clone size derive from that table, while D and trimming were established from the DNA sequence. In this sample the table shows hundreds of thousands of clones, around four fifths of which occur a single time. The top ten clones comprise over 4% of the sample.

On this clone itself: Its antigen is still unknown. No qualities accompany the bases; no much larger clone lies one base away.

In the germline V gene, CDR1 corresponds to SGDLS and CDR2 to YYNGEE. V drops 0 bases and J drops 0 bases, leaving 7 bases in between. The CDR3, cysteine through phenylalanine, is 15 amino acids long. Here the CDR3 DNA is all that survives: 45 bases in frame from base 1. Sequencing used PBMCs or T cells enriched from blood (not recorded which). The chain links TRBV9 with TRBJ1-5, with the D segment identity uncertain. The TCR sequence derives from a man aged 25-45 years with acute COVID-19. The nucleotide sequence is TGTGCCAGCAGCGTAGCGGGATATAGCAATCAGCCCCAGCATTTT. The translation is CASSVAGYSNQPQHF.